These 27 T cell receptor beta chains were sequenced from one sample in a study of blood T cell repertoires in COVID-19. TCRdb keeps only in-frame clones here, not all; method: immunoSEQ multiplex PCR. In the table there are 230,000 or so clones, approximately 84% of which are singletons. What was sequenced was peripheral blood. The receptors stem from a man aged 40-49 years with active or convalescent COVID-19.

This clone was counted only a few times. The V and J genes are TRBV2 and TRBJ1-5; D not resolved. Trimming pared 6 bases from V and 5 bases from J, leaving 8 bases between. This CDR3 has 12 residues. In germline, CDR1 is SNHLY, CDR2 FYNNEI. The CDR3, as DNA: TGTGCCAGCAGGCGGGGAGATCAGCCCCAGCATTTT. This translates into CASRRGDQPQHF.

This clone was observed once. V is TRBV28 and J is TRBJ1-1; possibly TRBD1 for D (5 bases). The CDR3 contains 13 residues. Trimming stripped 0 bases from V and 4 bases from J, with 6 bases between. Germline CDR1 reads MDHEN; CDR2 reads SYDVKM. DNA for the CDR3: TGTGCCAGCAGTTTATGGCAGGGCACTGAAGCTTTCTTT. It yields the protein CASSLWQGTEAFF.

CDR3 protein: CASREGQADSYEQYF. In nucleotides, the CDR3 is TGCGCCAGCAGGGAAGGACAGGCTGACTCCTACGAGCAGTACTTC. The genes are TRBV10-1 and TRBJ2-7, with TRBD1 matching over 7 bases. The CDR3 spans 15 residues. V lost 6 bases to trimming and J lost 0 bases; unmatched junction nucleotides: 8. From germline, CDR1 is WNHNN and CDR2 SYGVQD (reference sequence).

V and J are TRBV28 and TRBJ2-1; 10 bases map to TRBD1. This CDR3 has 15 residues. Germline CDR1 is MDHEN and CDR2 is SYDVKM. Trimming removed 4 bases from V and 7 bases from J; junction bases left unmatched: 7. CDR3 loop: CASSSPGTGVNEQFF. The CDR3 DNA follows: TGTGCCAGCAGTTCCCCGGGGACAGGGGTGAATGAGCAGTTCTTC. Full variable domain (rest looked up from reference TRBV28 and TRBJ2-1): DVKVTQSSRYLVKRTGEKVFLECVQDMDHENMFWYRQDPGLGLRLIYFSYDVKMKEKGDIPEGYSVSREKKERFSLILESASTNQTSMYLCASSSPGTGVNEQFFGPGTRLTVL.

V gene TRBV11-3 combines with J gene TRBJ2-2, with D perhaps TRBD1 (6 bases). The CDR3 runs to 15 residues. V dropped 5 bases and J dropped 0 bases, with 10 bases sitting between them. Germline loops: CDR1 SGHNT, CDR2 YENEEA. The CDR3 sequence: CASSQRTANTGELFF. Here the CDR3 DNA reads TGTGCCAGCAGCCAGAGGACAGCGAACACCGGGGAGCTGTTTTTT.

The gene calls are TRBV27 and TRBJ2-7; 7 nucleotides match TRBD1. This CDR3 contains 14 residues. Looked up from germline, CDR1 is MNHEY and CDR2 is SMNVEV (reference sequence). V lost 3 bases to trimming and J lost 3 bases; unmatched junction nucleotides: 5. The CDR3 reads CASSFGTDYYEQYF. CDR3 coding DNA: TGTGCCAGCAGTTTCGGGACAGATTACTACGAGCAGTACTTC.

The V and J genes are TRBV12-3 or TRBV12-4 and TRBJ1-1; 7 nucleotides line up with TRBD1. There are 13 residues in the CDR3. Trimming cost V 8 bases and J 5 bases; bases outside gene matches: 8. The CDR3 reads CASLRQGGTEAFF. CDR3 sequence (DNA): TGTGCCAGCCTGCGACAGGGTGGAACTGAAGCTTTCTTT.

The chain joins TRBV7-8 to TRBJ1-5; 7 nucleotides line up with TRBD1. The CDR3 is 16 residues long. V shed 6 bases, J shed 0 bases, and the junction held 8 bases outside the gene matches. Germline V lookup: CDR1 SGHVS, CDR2 FQNEAQ. CDR3 nucleotide sequence: TGTGCCAGCAGTCTTCACAGGGGATATAGCAATCAGCCCCAGCATTTT. Translated: CASSLHRGYSNQPQHF.

The V call is TRBV9, the J call TRBJ1-2; D is undetermined. The germline CDR1 and CDR2 sequences are SGDLS and YYNGEE. The V gene lost 0 bases and the J gene lost 2 bases, with 11 bases spanning the gap. CDR3 length: 15 residues. CDR3 region: CASSVGAGPNYGYTF. The DNA for the CDR3 is TGTGCCAGCAGCGTAGGGGCAGGTCCCAACTATGGCTACACCTTC.

This clone was counted between two and nine times. This sequence joins TRBV7-3 and TRBJ2-2, with 10 bases lining up with TRBD1. The CDR3 consists of 17 residues. Trimming at V came to 0 bases and at J to 5 bases, leaving 6 bases not matched to a gene. From germline, CDR1 is SGHTA and CDR2 FQGTGA. The CDR3 DNA reads as TGTGCCAGCAGCTTAACCCCCTGGACAGGGGGGACCGGGGAGCTGTTTTTT. Its protein is CASSLTPWTGGTGELFF.

The V call is TRBV18, the J call TRBJ2-7; 10 nucleotides line up with TRBD2. V shed 3 bases, J shed 4 bases, and the junction held 9 bases outside the gene matches. Germline lookup yields CDR1 KGHSH and CDR2 LQKENI. This CDR3 has 16 amino acids. This CDR3 is CASSPAAGGPYYEQYF. The CDR3 nucleotides are TGTGCCAGCTCACCGGCAGCGGGAGGGCCCTATTACGAGCAGTACTTC.

This clone was seen once. The CDR3 nucleotides are TGTGCCAGCAGTTACTCGCTAGGGGGTGGATCTTTCTTT. Protein product: CASSYSLGGGSFF. This chain connects TRBV6-5 to TRBJ1-1; weak D call: TRBD1 (6 bases). V lost 0 bases and J lost 12, with 14 bases in between. The CDR3 totals 13 residues. Germline assignment: CDR1 MNHEY and CDR2 SVGAGI.

The rearrangement links TRBV12-3 or TRBV12-4 to TRBJ2-7; no clear D. This CDR3 comprises 12 residues. V dropped 4 bases and J dropped 2 bases, with 6 bases sitting between them. As DNA, the CDR3 is TGTGCCAGCAGTTCGCCTACCTACGAGCAGTACTTC. It translates to CASSSPTYEQYF.

V and J are TRBV11-2 and TRBJ1-3, with 8 bases aligning to TRBD1. From germline, CDR1 is SGHAT and CDR2 FQNNGV. V gave up 5 bases and J gave up 1 base; unmatched junction bases: 10. This CDR3 spans 17 amino acids. CDR3 nucleotides: TGTGCCAGCAGCCCCCGGACAGGGATAATATCTGGAAACACCATATATTTT. The encoded protein is CASSPRTGIISGNTIYF.

In regard to this clone: This specimen includes other DNA sequences encoding the same CDR3. The rearrangement links TRBV7-9 to TRBJ2-5, with 11 bases aligning to TRBD1. V lost 1 base and J lost 2; bases outside the gene matches: 3. The CDR3 sequence is 16 residues long. The germline CDR1 and CDR2 sequences are SEHNR and FQNEAQ (reference sequence). The CDR3 coding sequence is TGTGCCAGCAGCTTAGGGGACAGGGGGTTGCAAGAGACCCAGTACTTC. Protein: CASSLGDRGLQETQYF.

The rearrangement uses TRBV5-1 and TRBJ2-3, with TRBD2 matching over 10 bases. The V gene end was trimmed by 4 bases and the J gene end by 0 bases; junction bases not matched to a gene: 8. The germline V gene has CDR1 SGHRS and CDR2 YFSETQ. There are 17 residues in the CDR3. In nucleotides, the CDR3 is TGCGCCAGCAGCCAACGAAAGACTAGCGGGAGCACAGATACGCAGTATTTT. This encodes CASSQRKTSGSTDTQYF. Together with reference TRBV5-1 and TRBJ2-3, the CDR3 gives the full variable domain: KAGVTQTPRYLIKTRGQQVTLSCSPISGHRSVSWYQQTPGQGLQFLFEYFSETQRNKGNFPGRFSGRQFSNSRSEMNVSTLELGDSALYLCASSQRKTSGSTDTQYFGPGTRLTVL.

The chain recombines TRBV6-5 with TRBJ1-1, with TRBD1 identical over 8 bases. Germline assignment: CDR1 MNHEY and CDR2 SVGAGI. This CDR3 region has 13 residues. Unmatched junction bases numbered 8, after V lost 8 bases and J lost 6 bases. The CDR3 here is CASGRGRVPEAFF. The CDR3 region has the DNA TGTGCCAGCGGCAGGGGGCGGGTCCCTGAAGCTTTCTTT.

Turning to this clone: Since the CDR3 does not end with the conserved phenylalanine or tryptophan, this likely comes from a read error. Because the CDR3's place on the DNA is in doubt, the DNA is left out and the CDR3 is given as listed by TCRdb. V gene TRBV7-9 combines with J gene TRBJ2-7; TRBD2 is the table's D call and was not checked against the DNA. Germline loops: CDR1 SEHNR, CDR2 FQNEAQ (reference sequence). The CDR3 numbers 13 amino acids, ends counted. CDR3 region: CASSFRDSGGPTL.

The J gene is TRBJ2-2, the V gene TRBV5-1, with D maybe TRBD2 (6 bases). CDR1 and CDR2 from the germline V gene are SGHRS and YFSETQ. Trimming removed 1 base at V and 6 bases at J, with 13 bases between. CDR3 size: 15 residues. The CDR3 is CASSLIAGRSGELFF. Here the CDR3 DNA reads TGCGCCAGCAGCTTGATAGCAGGGAGGTCCGGGGAGCTGTTTTTT.

The chain uses TRBV7-2 and TRBJ2-7; TRBD2 matches at 8 bases. The CDR3 totals 15 residues. The germline CDR1 and CDR2 sequences are SGHTA and FQGNSA. With 1 base clipped from V and 1 base from J, the junction kept 3 bases outside the gene matches. The CDR3 nucleotides read TGTGCCAGCAGCTTAGACGGGACTAGGTCCTACGAGCAGTACTTC. This gives the protein CASSLDGTRSYEQYF.

V gene TRBV18 combines with J gene TRBJ1-4; 9 nucleotides line up with TRBD1. V lost 4 bases, J lost 6 bases, and 6 bases stayed unmatched. Germline V gene lookup returns CDR1 KGHSH and CDR2 LQKENI. The CDR3 has 15 residues. For the CDR3, the DNA is TGTGCCAGCTCACAAGACAGGGGGGGACATGAAAAACTGTTTTTT. The encoded protein is CASSQDRGGHEKLFF.

About this clone itself: Its ends do not fully match the called genes, so a read error is possible. The V call is TRBV3-1 (or the pseudogene TRBV3-2), the J call TRBJ2-2; TRBD1 aligns across 9 bases. This CDR3 is 17 amino acids long. The germline CDR1 and CDR2 sequences are LGHDT and YNNKEL (reference sequence). CDR3 loop: CASSQHFGTGNAGELFF. CDR3 coding DNA: TGTGCCAGCAGCCAACACTTCGGGACAGGGAACGCCGGGGAGCTGTTTTTT.

This clone was observed a single time. The CDR3 region is CASRESSYNSPLHF. The CDR3 coding sequence is TGCGCCAGCCGCGAGAGCTCCTATAATTCACCCCTCCACTTT. This chain links TRBV5-1 with TRBJ1-6; no definite D call. Germline lookup yields CDR1 SGHRS and CDR2 YFSETQ. Trimming left V 7 bases short and J 0 bases short, with 8 bases between. The CDR3 sequence is 14 residues long. Together with reference TRBV5-1 and TRBJ1-6, the CDR3 gives the full variable domain: KAGVTQTPRYLIKTRGQQVTLSCSPISGHRSVSWYQQTPGQGLQFLFEYFSETQRNKGNFPGRFSGRQFSNSRSEMNVSTLELGDSALYLCASRESSYNSPLHFGNGTRLTVT.

V gene TRBV5-1 combines with J gene TRBJ1-1; 10 bases match TRBD1. CDR1 is SGHRS and CDR2 is YFSETQ in the germline V gene. V dropped 4 bases and J dropped 3; count of bases not matched to a gene: 9. The CDR3 consists of 16 residues. CDR3 sequence (DNA): TGCGCCAGCAGCCGCGGAGCCGGGACAGGGGACACTGAAGCTTTCTTT. This codes for CASSRGAGTGDTEAFF.

This sequence joins TRBV5-4 and TRBJ1-3, with TRBD1 matching 9 bases. Germline assignment: CDR1 SGHNT and CDR2 YYREEE (reference sequence). The CDR3 consists of 15 residues. V shed 5 bases, J shed 2 bases, and the junction held 5 bases outside the gene matches. CDR3 nucleotide sequence: TGTGCCAGCAGTCGGACAGGGGATCCTGGAAACACCATATATTTT. It is translated as CASSRTGDPGNTIYF.

The chain combines TRBV6-1 with TRBJ2-7, with 7 bases aligning to TRBD1. CDR3 length: 15 residues. Germline CDR1 and CDR2: MNHNS and SASEGT. Trimming took 2 bases from V and 6 from J; bases not matched to a gene: 10. The CDR3 DNA sequence: TGTGCCAGCAGTGAACAGTGGGGGACAGCCCGCGAGCAGTACTTC. Encoded protein: CASSEQWGTAREQYF.

V usage is TRBV28 and J usage is TRBJ1-1, with D tentatively TRBD1 (6 bases). Germline CDR1 is MDHEN and CDR2 is SYDVKM. The CDR3 loop spans 16 amino acids. Trimming shortened V by 2 bases and J by 3 bases, and 16 bases separated the two germline ends. The CDR3 region has the DNA TGTGCCAGCAGTTTAGTAATTAAGGGACAAGACACTGAAGCTTTCTTT. This codes for CASSLVIKGQDTEAFF.